The present T cell receptor (beta chain) was sequenced within a study of beta chain features in type 1 diabetes. Study-wide results and limits: Type 1 diabetes patients showed a moderate but significant shortening of TCRB CDR3s in all four CD4+ subsets.

Every single donor gave one heparinised blood draw, and these averaged approximately 120 mL. On this clone itself: The antigen is undetermined.

Per the germline V gene, CDR1 is LNHDA and CDR2 is SQIVND (reference sequence). This CDR3 spans 17 amino acids. V shed 1 base and J shed 2 bases, with 18 bases lying between them. Expressed TCRB transcripts were sequenced after all isolated RNA was converted to cDNA. Method: immunoSEQ multiplex PCR; TCRdb's copy keeps in-frame clones and lacks some. This table holds roughly 160,000 clones, about 8% found once. The chain combines TRBV19 with TRBJ2-7, with D maybe TRBD1 (6 bases). The sequencing input was central memory CD4+ T cells from blood. The sequence came from a woman between 35 and 50 years old with type 1 diabetes. In nucleotides, the CDR3 is TGTGCCAGTAGTATAGGAGCAAAGCGGACAGAGCCCTACGAGCAGTACTTC. Amino acid sequence: CASSIGAKRTEPYEQYF.